A selection of T cell receptor beta chains follows, all from one sample in a study of blood T cells in healthy people across ages. TCRdb reprocessed the 5' RACE reads via MiXCR and lists one record per CDR3 protein. The sample holds 450,000 to 650,000 distinct CDR3 sequences; around 24% are singletons and the top ten take just over 8.5%. The same specimen was also included in a second study, on T cells of mothers and their children.

The sequencing input was blood. The origin of the receptors is a boy aged 5-17 years in good health. The CDR3 runs from the conserved cysteine through the conserved F or W. The order of the fields is D gene, J gene, CDR3 length, V gene, clone size, CDR3 DNA, CDR3 protein. A D gene is named only where the DNA matches it firmly. Clone size is given for some rows only: seen once, a few or many times, or a class if the clone is expanded.

TRBD2 | TRBJ2-1 | 15 | TRBV6-2/TRBV6-3 | NA | TGTGCCAGCAGTCCTAGCGGGGGGGCGCGGAATGAGCAGTTCTTC | CASSPSGGARNEQFF
TRBD2 | TRBJ2-2 | 14 | TRBV12-3/TRBV12-4 | NA | TGTGCCAGCACCAGGACGGGGGGCACCGGGGAGCTGTTTTTT | CASTRTGGTGELFF
TRBD1 | TRBJ2-1 | 18 | TRBV6-5 | NA | TGTGCCAGCAGTTTAACGAAATCCGGGACAGGGGTCTACAATGAGCAGTTCTTC | CASSLTKSGTGVYNEQFF
NA | TRBJ1-3 | 13 | TRBV29-1 | NA | TGCAGCGTTTCGGGCTATATTGGAAACACCATATATTTT | CSVSGYIGNTIYF
NA | TRBJ1-1 | 13 | TRBV6-2/TRBV6-3 | many | TGTGCCAGCAGGCAGGGAGGGGGCACTGAAGCTTTCTTT | CASRQGGGTEAFF
NA | TRBJ2-5 | 15 | TRBV5-1 | NA | TGCGCCTGCAGCGTATCTTCAGGGCAGGGGGAGACCCAGTACTTC | CACSVSSGQGETQYF
TRBD2 | TRBJ2-1 | 17 | TRBV6-2/TRBV6-3 | NA | TGTGCCAGCGGTTCAATCACACTAGCGGGAGTGATCGATGAGCAGTTCTTC | CASGSITLAGVIDEQFF
NA | TRBJ2-1 | 15 | TRBV28 | few | TGTGCCAGCAGTCCCCCCGGGACAACCTACAATGAGCAGTTCTTC | CASSPPGTTYNEQFF
NA | TRBJ1-1 | 14 | TRBV7-9 | NA | TGTGCCAGCAACTACTCGGGCCACCACACTGAAGCTTTCTTT | CASNYSGHHTEAFF
NA | TRBJ2-3 | 13 | TRBV20-1 | few | TGCAGTGCTAGAGCAGACAGCACAGATACGCAGTATTTT | CSARADSTDTQYF
TRBD2 | TRBJ2-7 | 13 | TRBV20-1 | NA | TGCAGTGCTCACAATGGACTAGACTACGAGCAGTACTTC | CSAHNGLDYEQYF
TRBD1 | TRBJ1-4 | 14 | TRBV15 | NA | TGTGCCACCAGCCAGACAGGGGATAGGGAAAAACTGTTTTTT | CATSQTGDREKLFF
NA | TRBJ2-5 | 15 | TRBV5-6 | NA | TGTGCCAGCAGCTTGGTGGGGGTGGGTCAAGAGACCCAGTACTTC | CASSLVGVGQETQYF
NA | TRBJ2-7 | 15 | TRBV11-1 | few | TGTGCCAGCAGCTTGGACAGCCTGAGCTCCTACGAGCAGTACTTC | CASSLDSLSSYEQYF
NA | TRBJ1-4 | 13 | TRBV29-1 | few | TGCAGCGCCCTCGGAGGGACTAATGAAAAACTGTTTTTT | CSALGGTNEKLFF
NA | TRBJ2-7 | 14 | TRBV6-2/TRBV6-3 | NA | TGTGCCAGCAGTCGCGGGACAGAAGCTTACGAGCAGTACTTC | CASSRGTEAYEQYF
TRBD1 | TRBJ1-3 | 15 | TRBV28 | NA | TGTGCCAGCAGTTTGGACAGGGCGACGGGAAACACCATATATTTT | CASSLDRATGNTIYF
TRBD2 | TRBJ2-1 | 17 | TRBV6-2/TRBV6-3 | few | TGTGCCAGCAGTTACGCGATTGGGACTAATCTGTACGATGAGCAGTTCTTC | CASSYAIGTNLYDEQFF
TRBD2 | TRBJ2-1 | 15 | TRBV27 | many | TGCGCCAGCAGCTCCGGGACTAGCGGGTCCAATGAGCAGTTCTTC | CASSSGTSGSNEQFF
TRBD1 | TRBJ2-4 | 17 | TRBV7-9 | few | TGTGCCAGCAGCTTAGATCCGGACAGGGCTTTTGAAAACATTCAGTACTTC | CASSLDPDRAFENIQYF
NA | TRBJ2-4 | 13 | TRBV4-2 | many | TGTGCCAGCAGCCAAGATCCGGGGAACATTCAGTACTTC | CASSQDPGNIQYF
NA | TRBJ1-6 | 13 | TRBV3-1 | NA | TGTGCCAGCAGCCAAGACACGAATTCACCCCTCCACTTT | CASSQDTNSPLHF
NA | TRBJ2-7 | 16 | TRBV7-2 | NA | TGTGCCAGCAGCTTAGGGGGAGGAGGTAGACAGAACGAGCAGTACTTC | CASSLGGGGRQNEQYF
NA | TRBJ2-4 | 17 | TRBV7-3 | few | TGTGCCAGTAGCCCTGACTCTGGGGGTTTAGCCAAAAACATTCAGTACTTC | CASSPDSGGLAKNIQYF
NA | TRBJ2-2 | 11 | TRBV12-3/TRBV12-4 | NA | TGTGCCAGCTTCTTCACCGGGGAGCTGTTTTTT | CASFFTGELFF
NA | TRBJ2-2 | 13 | TRBV28 | few | TGTGCCAGCAGATCACCGAACACCGGGGAGCTGTTTTTT | CASRSPNTGELFF
TRBD2 | TRBJ2-2 | 13 | TRBV20-1 | few | TGCAGTACCAGCGGGGGGAACACCGGGGAGCTGTTTTTT | CSTSGGNTGELFF
NA | TRBJ2-7 | 14 | TRBV6-2/TRBV6-3 | NA | TGTGCCAGCAGTTCCCCTAGGAGGGGTAACGAGCAGTACTTC | CASSSPRRGNEQYF
NA | TRBJ2-5 | 15 | TRBV3-1 | few | TGTGCCAGCAGCCAAGGGGGGAGGATCCAAGAGACCCAGTACTTC | CASSQGGRIQETQYF
NA | TRBJ2-5 | 15 | TRBV3-1 | NA | TGTGCCAGCAGCCTGGGCAGGGACTTATCCTACGACCAGTACTTC | CASSLGRDLSYDQYF
TRBD2 | TRBJ2-1 | 15 | TRBV12-3/TRBV12-4 | NA | TGTGCCAGCACCCCAGGGACTAGCGGGGGGAACGAGCAGTTCTTC | CASTPGTSGGNEQFF
TRBD2 | TRBJ2-1 | 15 | TRBV7-3 | NA | TGTGCCAGCAGCTTGAGACTAGCGGCACTAAATGAGCAGTTCTTC | CASSLRLAALNEQFF